This T cell receptor (beta chain) was profiled in a study of control samples from healthy donors and cancer patients. Clones were read by immunoSEQ multiplex PCR, and TCRdb kept only the in-frame ones, dropping some. The data show about 79,000 clones, with under 95% seen just once and about 1.3% held by the top ten. Germline CDR1 reads LNHDA; CDR2 reads SQIVND (reference sequence). The CDR3 contains 15 residues. The J segment lost 5 bases and the V segment lost 3 bases, leaving 10 bases of the junction unmatched. This receptor was obtained from a woman aged 40 to 50 with lung cancer. This chain uses TRBV19 with TRBJ2-7; 7 nucleotides match TRBD2. Specimen: PBMCs. The CDR3 region is CASSMGTRGRDEQYF. DNA of the CDR3: TGTGCCAGTAGTATGGGGACGCGGGGGAGGGACGAGCAGTACTTC.